The clone carrying this T cell receptor (beta chain) has only a few counts. The antigen is undetermined. Hyperthyroidism had been newly diagnosed in patients aged 18 to 65, and its duration was under 2 months. Blood sampling occurred at first hyperthyroidism diagnosis, ahead of any ophthalmopathy symptoms. The sample originates from a study of T cells in Graves' hyperthyroidism and ophthalmopathy. Findings and caveats of the study: It was a median roughly six months before onset that the model predicted ophthalmopathy.

V shed 5 bases and J shed 5 bases, with 15 bases lying between them. The CDR3 length is 15 residues. From germline, CDR1 is SGHVS and CDR2 FNYEAQ. Researchers amplified the TCR beta CDR3 regions from RNA transcripts. Carried out on the TCR CDR3, a first-round RT-PCR used the HTBI primer set. TCRdb itself ran the multiplex PCR reads through MiXCR, one entry per CDR3 protein. The data contain roughly 150,000 distinct CDR3 sequences, roughly 10% of them singletons. The TCR comes from a woman aged 18 to 35 with Graves' hyperthyroidism that later progressed to Graves' ophthalmopathy. Sample: blood. This chain uses TRBV7-6 with TRBJ2-2, with D perhaps being TRBD1 or TRBD2 (6 bases each). CDR3 protein: CASSPRGARTGELFF. The DNA of the CDR3 is TGTGCCAGCAGCCCGAGGGGGGCTCGGACCGGGGAGCTGTTTTTT.